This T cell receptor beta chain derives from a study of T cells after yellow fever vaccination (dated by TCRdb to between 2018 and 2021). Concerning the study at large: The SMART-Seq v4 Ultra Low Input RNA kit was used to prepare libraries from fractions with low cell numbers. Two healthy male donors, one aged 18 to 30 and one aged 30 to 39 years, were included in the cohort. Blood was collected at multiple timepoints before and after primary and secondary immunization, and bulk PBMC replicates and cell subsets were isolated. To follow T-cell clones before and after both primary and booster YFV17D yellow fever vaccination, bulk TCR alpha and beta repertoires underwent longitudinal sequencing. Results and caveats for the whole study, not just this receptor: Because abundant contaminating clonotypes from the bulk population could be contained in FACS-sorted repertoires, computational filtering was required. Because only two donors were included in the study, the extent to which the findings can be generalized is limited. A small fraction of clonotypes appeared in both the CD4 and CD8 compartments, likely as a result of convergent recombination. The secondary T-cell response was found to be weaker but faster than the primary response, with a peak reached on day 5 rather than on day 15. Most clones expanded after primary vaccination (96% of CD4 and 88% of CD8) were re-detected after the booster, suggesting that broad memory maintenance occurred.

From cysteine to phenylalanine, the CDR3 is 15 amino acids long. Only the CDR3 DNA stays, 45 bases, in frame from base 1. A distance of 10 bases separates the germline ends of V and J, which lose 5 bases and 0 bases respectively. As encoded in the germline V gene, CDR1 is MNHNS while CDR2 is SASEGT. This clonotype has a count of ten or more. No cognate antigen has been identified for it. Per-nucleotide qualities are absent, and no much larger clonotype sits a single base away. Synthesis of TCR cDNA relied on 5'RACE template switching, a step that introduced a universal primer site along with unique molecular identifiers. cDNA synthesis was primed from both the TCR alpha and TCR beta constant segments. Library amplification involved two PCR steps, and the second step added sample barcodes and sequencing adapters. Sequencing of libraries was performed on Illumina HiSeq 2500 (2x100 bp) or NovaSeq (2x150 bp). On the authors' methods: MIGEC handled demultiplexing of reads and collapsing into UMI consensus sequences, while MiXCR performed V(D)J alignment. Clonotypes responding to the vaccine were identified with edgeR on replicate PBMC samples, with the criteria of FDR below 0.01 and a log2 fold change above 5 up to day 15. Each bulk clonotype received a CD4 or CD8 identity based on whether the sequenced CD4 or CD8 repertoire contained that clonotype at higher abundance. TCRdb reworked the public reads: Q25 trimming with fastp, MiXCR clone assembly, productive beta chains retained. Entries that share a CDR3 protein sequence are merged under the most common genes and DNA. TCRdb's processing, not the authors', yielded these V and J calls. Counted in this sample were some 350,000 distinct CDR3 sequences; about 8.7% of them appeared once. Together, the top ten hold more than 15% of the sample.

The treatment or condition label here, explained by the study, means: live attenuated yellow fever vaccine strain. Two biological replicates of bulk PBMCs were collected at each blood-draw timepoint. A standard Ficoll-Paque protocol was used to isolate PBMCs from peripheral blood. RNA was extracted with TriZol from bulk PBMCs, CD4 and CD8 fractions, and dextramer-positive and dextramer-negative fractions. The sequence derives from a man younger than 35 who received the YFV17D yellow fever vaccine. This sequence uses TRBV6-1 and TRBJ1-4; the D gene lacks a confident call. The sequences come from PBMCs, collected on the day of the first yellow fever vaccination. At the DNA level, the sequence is TGTGCCAGCAGTACAGCATTTGCAACTAATGAAAAACTGTTTTTT. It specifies CASSTAFATNEKLFF.